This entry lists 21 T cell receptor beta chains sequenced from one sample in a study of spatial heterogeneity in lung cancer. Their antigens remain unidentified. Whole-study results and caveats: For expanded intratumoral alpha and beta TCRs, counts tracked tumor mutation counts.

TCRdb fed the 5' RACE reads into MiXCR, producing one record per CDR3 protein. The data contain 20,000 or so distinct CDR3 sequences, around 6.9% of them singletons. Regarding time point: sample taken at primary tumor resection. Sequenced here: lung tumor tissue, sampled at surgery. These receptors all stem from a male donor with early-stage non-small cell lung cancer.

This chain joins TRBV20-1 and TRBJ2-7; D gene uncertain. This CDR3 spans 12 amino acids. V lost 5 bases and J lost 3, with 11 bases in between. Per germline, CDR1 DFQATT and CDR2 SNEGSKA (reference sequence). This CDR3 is CSAGAGRYEQYF. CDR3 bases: TGCAGTGCTGGCGCCGGGCGCTACGAGCAGTACTTC.

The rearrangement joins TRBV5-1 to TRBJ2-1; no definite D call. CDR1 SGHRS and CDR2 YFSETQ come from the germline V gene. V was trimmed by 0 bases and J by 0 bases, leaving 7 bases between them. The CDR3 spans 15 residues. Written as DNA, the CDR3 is TGCGCCAGCAGCTTGGCCCTAGGCTCCTACAATGAGCAGTTCTTC. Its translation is CASSLALGSYNEQFF.

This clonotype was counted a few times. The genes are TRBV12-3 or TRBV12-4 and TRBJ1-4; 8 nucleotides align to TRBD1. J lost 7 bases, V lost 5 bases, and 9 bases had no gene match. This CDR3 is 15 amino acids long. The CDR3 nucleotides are TGTGCCAGCAGTCCCGACAGGGGAGGAGGTGAAAAACTGTTTTTT. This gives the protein CASSPDRGGGEKLFF.

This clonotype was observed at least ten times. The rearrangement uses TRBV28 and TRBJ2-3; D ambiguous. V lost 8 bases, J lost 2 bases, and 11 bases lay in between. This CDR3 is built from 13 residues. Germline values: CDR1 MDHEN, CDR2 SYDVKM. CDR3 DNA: TGTGCCAGCCAAGACCCAACCACAGATACGCAGTATTTT. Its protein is CASQDPTTDTQYF.

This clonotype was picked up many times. Here the CDR3 reads CASSQGTGGSEKLFF. DNA for the CDR3: TGTGCCAGCAGCCAAGGGACAGGGGGAAGTGAAAAACTGTTTTTT. V usage is TRBV4-2 and J usage is TRBJ1-4; 10 positions agree with TRBD1. This CDR3 has 15 amino acids. Per the germline V gene, CDR1 is LGHNA and CDR2 is YNFKEQ. The junction had 3 bases not matched to a gene; V was cut back by 1 base and J by 7 bases.

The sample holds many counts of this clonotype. The CDR3 region has the DNA TGCGCCAGCAGCTTGGAGGACAGTTACAATGAGCAGTTCTTC. It translates to CASSLEDSYNEQFF. This chain joins TRBV5-1 and TRBJ2-1; D might be TRBD1 (6 bases). Trimming shortened V by 0 bases and J by 4 bases, and 8 bases separated the two germline ends. CDR1 and CDR2 from the germline V gene are SGHRS and YFSETQ. This CDR3 is 14 amino acids long.

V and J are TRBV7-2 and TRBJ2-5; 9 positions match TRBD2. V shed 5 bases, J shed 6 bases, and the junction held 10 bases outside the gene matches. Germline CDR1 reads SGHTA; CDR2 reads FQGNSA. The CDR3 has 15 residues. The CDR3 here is CASSPLRGGEQTQYF. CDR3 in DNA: TGTGCCAGCAGCCCTTTGCGGGGGGGCGAGCAGACCCAGTACTTC.

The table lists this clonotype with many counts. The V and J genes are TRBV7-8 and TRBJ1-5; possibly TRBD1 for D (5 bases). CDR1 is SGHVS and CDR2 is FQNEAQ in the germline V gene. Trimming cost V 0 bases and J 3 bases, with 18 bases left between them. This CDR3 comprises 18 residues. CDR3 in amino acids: CASSLAAWQGSINQPQHF. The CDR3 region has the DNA TGTGCCAGCAGCTTAGCGGCGTGGCAGGGATCTATCAATCAGCCCCAGCATTTT.

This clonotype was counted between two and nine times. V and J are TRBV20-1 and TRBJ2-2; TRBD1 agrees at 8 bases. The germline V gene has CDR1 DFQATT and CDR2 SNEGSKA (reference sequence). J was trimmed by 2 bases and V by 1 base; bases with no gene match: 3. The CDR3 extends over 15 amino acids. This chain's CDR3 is CSARGGQGNTGELFF. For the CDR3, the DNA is TGCAGTGCTAGAGGCGGACAGGGCAACACCGGGGAGCTGTTTTTT.

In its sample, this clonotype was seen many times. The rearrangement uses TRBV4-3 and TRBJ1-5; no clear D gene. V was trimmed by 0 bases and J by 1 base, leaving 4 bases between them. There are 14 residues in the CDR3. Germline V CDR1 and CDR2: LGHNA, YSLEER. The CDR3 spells CASSQEVSNQPQHF. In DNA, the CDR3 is TGCGCCAGCAGCCAAGAGGTCAGCAATCAGCCCCAGCATTTT.

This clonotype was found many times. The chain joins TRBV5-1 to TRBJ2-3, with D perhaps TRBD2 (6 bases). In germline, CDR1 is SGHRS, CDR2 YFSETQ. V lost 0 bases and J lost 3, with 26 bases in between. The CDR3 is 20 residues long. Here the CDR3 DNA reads TGCGCCAGCAGCTTGGCCCCGGGCAAGACTAGTAGGGGCCAGACAGATACGCAGTATTTT. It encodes CASSLAPGKTSRGQTDTQYF.

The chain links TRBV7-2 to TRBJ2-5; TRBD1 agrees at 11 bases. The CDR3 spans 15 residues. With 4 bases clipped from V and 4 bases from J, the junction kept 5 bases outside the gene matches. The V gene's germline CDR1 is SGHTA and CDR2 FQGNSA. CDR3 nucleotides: TGTGCCAGCAGCTCGGACAGGGGGCGCGGAGAGACCCAGTACTTC. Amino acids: CASSSDRGRGETQYF.

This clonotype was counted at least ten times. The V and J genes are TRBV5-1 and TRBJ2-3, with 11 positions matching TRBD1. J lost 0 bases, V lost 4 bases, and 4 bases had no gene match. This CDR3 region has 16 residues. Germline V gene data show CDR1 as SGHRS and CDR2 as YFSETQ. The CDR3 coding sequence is TGCGCCAGCAGCCCAGGACAGGGGGCAAGCACAGATACGCAGTATTTT. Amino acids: CASSPGQGASTDTQYF.

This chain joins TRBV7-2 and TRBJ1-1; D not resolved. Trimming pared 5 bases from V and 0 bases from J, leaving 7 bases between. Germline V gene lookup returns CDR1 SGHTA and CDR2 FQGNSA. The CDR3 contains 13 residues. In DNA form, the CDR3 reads TGTGCCAGCAGCAGAGCCATGAACACTGAAGCTTTCTTT. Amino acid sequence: CASSRAMNTEAFF.

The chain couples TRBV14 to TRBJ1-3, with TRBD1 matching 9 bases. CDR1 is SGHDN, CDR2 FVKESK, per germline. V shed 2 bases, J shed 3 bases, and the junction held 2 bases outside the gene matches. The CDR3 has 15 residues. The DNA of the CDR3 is TGTGCCAGCAGCCAACGACAGGGGGTTGGAAACACCATATATTTT. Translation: CASSQRQGVGNTIYF.

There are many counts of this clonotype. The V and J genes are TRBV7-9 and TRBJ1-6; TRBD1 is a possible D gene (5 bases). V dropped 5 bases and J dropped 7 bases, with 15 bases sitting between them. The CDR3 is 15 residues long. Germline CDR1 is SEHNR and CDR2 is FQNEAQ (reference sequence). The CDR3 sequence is CASSVGGEGNSPLHF. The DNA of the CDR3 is TGTGCCAGCAGCGTGGGAGGGGAGGGGAATTCACCCCTCCACTTT.

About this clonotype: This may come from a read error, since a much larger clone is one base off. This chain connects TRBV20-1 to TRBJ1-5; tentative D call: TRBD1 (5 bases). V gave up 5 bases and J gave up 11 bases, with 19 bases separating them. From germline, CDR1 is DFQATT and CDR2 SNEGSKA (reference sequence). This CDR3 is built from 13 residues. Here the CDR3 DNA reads TGCAGTGCTGGTAACAGGTACCACGTGTCCCAGCATTTT. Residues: CSAGNRYHVSQHF.

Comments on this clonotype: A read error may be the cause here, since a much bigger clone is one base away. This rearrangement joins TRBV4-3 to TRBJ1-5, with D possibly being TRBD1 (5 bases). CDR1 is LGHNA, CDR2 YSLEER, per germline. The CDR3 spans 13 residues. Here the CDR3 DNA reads TGCGCCAGCAGCCAAGGACAGAATCAGCCCCAGAATTTT. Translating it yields CASSQGQNQPQNF.

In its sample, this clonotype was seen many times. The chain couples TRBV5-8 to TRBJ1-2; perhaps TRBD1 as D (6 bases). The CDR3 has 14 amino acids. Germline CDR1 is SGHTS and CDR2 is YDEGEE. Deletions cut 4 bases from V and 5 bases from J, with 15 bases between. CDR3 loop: CASSPQGRGYGYTF. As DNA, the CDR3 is TGTGCCAGCAGCCCCCAGGGGCGCGGTTATGGCTACACCTTC.

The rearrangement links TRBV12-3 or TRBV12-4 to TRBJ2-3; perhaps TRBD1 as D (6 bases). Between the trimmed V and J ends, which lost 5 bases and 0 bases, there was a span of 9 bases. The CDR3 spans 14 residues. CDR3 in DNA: TGTGCCAGCAGTCTGGACAGAAGCACAGATACGCAGTATTTT. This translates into CASSLDRSTDTQYF.

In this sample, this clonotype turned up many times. Written as DNA, the CDR3 is TGTGCCAGCAGCCCAGGACAGGGGAGTCGGCAGTACTTC. It yields the protein CASSPGQGSRQYF. The chain uses TRBV12-3 or TRBV12-4 and TRBJ2-7, with 9 bases fitting TRBD1. The CDR3 is made up of 13 amino acids. J was trimmed by 9 bases and V by 6 bases; bases with no gene match: 9.